This T cell receptor beta chain was identified in a study of human T cells and chemical hapten exposure. Study in general: Patch testing placed 0.01% DPC on the upper back, with readings at 6 days.

It was the library that attached unique molecular identifiers to individual cDNA molecules. TCRdb called the RACE reads again in MiXCR, with one record for every CDR3 protein. Of 87,000 or so distinct CDR3 sequences detected, roughly 8.8% appear once; the ten largest clones hold 3.6%. This clonotype was seen at least ten times. The time point was: pre-sensitization, week 0. Documented treatment: therapeutic diphenylcyclopropenone sensitization with weekly scalp DPC. V lost 0 bases and J lost 12, with 14 bases in between. This CDR3 contains 14 residues. The germline gives CDR1 MNHEY, CDR2 SVGEGT. This sequence joins TRBV6-2 or TRBV6-3 and TRBJ2-2; D unresolved. Sequences were derived from whole blood, sampled in connection with sensitization to the hapten diphenylcyclopropenone (DPC). This clonotype was sampled from a woman in her 40s with alopecia areata. Some clones in this sample may be carry-over from other donors' samples. The CDR3 protein is CASSYSTTRIKLFF. DNA of the CDR3: TGTGCCAGCAGTTACTCTACAACTCGGATAAAGCTGTTTTTT.